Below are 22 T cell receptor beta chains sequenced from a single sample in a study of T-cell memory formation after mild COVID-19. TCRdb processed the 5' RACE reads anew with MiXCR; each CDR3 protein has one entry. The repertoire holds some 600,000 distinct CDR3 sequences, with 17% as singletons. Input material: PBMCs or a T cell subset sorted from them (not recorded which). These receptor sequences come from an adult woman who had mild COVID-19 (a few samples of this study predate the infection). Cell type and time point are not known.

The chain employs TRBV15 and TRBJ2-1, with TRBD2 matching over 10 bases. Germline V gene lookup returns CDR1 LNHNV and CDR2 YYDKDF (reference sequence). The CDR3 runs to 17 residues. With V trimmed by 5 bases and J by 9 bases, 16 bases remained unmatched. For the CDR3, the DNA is TGTGCCACCAGCCCAGCTAGCGGGAGCTCTTTGCGGGGTGAGCAGTTCTTC. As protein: CATSPASGSSLRGEQFF.

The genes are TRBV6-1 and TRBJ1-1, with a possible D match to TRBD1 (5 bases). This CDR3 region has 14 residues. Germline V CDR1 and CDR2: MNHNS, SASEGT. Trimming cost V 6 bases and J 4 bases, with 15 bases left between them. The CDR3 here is CASRLNRDFTEAFF. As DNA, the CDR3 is TGTGCCAGCAGACTCAACCGGGACTTCACTGAAGCTTTCTTT.

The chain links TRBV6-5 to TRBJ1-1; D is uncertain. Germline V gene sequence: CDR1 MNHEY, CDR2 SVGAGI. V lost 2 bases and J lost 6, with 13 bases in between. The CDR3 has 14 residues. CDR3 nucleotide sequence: TGTGCCAGCAGTTACGAGGCAGGTAGGGCTGAAGCTTTCTTT. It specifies CASSYEAGRAEAFF.

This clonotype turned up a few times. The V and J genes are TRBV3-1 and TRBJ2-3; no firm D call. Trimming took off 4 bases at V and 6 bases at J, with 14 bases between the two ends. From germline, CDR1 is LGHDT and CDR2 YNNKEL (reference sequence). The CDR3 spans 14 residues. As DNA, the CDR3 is TGTGCCAGCAGCCCAGCGCCCGAGTTGGATACGCAGTATTTT. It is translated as CASSPAPELDTQYF.

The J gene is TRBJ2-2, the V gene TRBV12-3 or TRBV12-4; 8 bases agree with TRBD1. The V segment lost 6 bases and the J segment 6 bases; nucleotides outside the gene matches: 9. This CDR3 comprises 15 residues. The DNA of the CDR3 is TGTGCCAGCAGCACCCCCCAGGGGGCTGCCGGGGAGCTGTTTTTT. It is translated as CASSTPQGAAGELFF.

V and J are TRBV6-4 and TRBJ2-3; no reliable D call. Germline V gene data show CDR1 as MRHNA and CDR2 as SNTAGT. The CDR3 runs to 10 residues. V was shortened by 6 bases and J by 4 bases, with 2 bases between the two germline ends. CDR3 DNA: TGTGCCAGCAGACCAGATACGCAGTATTTT. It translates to CASRPDTQYF.

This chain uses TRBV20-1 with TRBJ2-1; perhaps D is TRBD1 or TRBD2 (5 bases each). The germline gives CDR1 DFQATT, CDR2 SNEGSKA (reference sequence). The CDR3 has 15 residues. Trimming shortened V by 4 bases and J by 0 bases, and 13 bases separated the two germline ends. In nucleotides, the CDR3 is TGCAGTGCTACTTCGGGGACGTACTCCTACAATGAGCAGTTCTTC. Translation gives CSATSGTYSYNEQFF.

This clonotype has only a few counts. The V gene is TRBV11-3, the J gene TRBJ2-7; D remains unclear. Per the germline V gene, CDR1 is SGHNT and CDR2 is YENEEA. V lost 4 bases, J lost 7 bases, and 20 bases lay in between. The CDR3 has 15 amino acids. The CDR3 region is CASSYLMGWKGEQYF. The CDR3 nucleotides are TGTGCCAGCAGCTACCTAATGGGGTGGAAGGGAGAGCAGTACTTC.

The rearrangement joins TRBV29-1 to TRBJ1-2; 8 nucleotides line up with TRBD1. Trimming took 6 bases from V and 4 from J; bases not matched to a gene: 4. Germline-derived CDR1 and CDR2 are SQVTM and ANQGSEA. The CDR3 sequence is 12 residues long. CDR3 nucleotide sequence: TGCAGCGTATCAGGGGGCGCCTATGGCTACACCTTC. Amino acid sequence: CSVSGGAYGYTF.

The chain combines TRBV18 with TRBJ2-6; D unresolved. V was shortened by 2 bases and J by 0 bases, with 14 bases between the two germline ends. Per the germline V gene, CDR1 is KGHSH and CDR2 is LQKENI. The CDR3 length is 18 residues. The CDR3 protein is CASSPRQQPHSGANVLTF. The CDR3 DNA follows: TGTGCCAGCTCACCAAGGCAGCAGCCCCACTCTGGGGCCAACGTCCTGACTTTC. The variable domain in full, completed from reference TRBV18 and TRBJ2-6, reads NAGVMQNPRHLVRRRGQEARLRCSPMKGHSHVYWYRQLPEEGLKFMVYLQKENIIDESGMPKERFSAEFPKEGPSILRIQQVVRGDSAAYFCASSPRQQPHSGANVLTFGAGSRLTVL.

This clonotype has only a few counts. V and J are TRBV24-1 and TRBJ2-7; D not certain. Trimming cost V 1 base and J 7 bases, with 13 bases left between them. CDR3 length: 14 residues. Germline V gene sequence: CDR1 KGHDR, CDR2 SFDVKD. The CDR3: CATSDFKDGMEQYF. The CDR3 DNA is TGTGCCACCAGTGATTTTAAGGACGGAATGGAGCAGTACTTC.

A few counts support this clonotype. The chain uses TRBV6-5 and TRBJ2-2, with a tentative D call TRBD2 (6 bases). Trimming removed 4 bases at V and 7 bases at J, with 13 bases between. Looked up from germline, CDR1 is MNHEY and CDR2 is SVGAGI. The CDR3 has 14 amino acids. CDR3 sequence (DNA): TGTGCCAGCAGTTCCCCCTCGGGGGTCGGGGAGCTGTTTTTT. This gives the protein CASSSPSGVGELFF.

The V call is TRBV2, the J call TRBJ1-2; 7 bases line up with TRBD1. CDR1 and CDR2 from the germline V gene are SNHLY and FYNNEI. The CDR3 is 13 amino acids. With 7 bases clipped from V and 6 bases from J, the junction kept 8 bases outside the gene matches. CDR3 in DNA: TGTGCCAGCATTAAGACAGGGAAGGATGGCTACACCTTC. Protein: CASIKTGKDGYTF.

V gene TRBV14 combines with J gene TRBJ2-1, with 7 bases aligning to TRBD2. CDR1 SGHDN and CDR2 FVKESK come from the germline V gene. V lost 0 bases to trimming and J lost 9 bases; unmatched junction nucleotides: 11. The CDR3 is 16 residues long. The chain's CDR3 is CASSQDRSGAVGEQFF. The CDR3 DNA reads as TGTGCCAGCAGCCAAGATCGAAGCGGGGCGGTGGGTGAGCAGTTCTTC.

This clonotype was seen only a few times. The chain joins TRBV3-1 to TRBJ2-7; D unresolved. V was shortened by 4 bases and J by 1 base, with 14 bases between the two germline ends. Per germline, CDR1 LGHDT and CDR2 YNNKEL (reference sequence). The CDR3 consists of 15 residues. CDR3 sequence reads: CASSRSRTESYEQYF. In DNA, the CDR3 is TGTGCCAGCAGCCGAAGTCGTACAGAGTCCTACGAGCAGTACTTC.

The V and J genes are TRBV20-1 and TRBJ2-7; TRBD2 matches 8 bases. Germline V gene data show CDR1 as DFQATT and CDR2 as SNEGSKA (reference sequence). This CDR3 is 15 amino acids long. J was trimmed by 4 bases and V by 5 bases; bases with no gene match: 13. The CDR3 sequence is CSAPRRSGSSYEQYF. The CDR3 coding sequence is TGCAGTGCTCCCAGGAGAAGCGGGAGCTCGTACGAGCAGTACTTC.

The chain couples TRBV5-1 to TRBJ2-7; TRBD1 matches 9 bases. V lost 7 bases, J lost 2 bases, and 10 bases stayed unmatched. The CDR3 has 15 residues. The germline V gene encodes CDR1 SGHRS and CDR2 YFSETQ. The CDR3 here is CASRTAGQGPYEQYF. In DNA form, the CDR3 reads TGCGCCAGCCGCACAGCGGGACAGGGCCCCTACGAGCAGTACTTC.

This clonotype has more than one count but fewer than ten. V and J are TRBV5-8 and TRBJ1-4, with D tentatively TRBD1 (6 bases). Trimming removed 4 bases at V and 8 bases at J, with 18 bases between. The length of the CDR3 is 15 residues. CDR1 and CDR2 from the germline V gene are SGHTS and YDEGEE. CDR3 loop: CASSPRGAYGEKLFF. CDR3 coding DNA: TGTGCCAGCAGCCCCCGGGGGGCCTACGGCGAAAAACTGTTTTTT.

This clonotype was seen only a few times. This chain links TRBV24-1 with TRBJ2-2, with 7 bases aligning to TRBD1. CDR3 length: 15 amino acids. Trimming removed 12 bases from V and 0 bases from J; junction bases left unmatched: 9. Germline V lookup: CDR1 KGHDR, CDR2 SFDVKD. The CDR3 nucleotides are TGTGCCCCGACAGGGAAGCAATCGAACACCGGGGAGCTGTTTTTT. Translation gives CAPTGKQSNTGELFF.

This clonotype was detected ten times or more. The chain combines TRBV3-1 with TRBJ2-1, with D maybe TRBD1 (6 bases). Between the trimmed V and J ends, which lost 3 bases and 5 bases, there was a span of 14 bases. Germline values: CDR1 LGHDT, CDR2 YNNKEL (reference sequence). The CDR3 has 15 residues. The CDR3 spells CASSHEAGANNEQFF. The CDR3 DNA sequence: TGTGCCAGCAGCCATGAGGCAGGGGCAAACAATGAGCAGTTCTTC.

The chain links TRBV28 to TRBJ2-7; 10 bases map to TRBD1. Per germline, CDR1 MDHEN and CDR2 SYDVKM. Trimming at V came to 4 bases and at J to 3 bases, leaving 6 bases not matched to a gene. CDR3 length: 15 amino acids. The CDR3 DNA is TGTGCCAGCAGTTCCCGTGGGGACAGGGGCTACGAGCAGTACTTC. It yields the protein CASSSRGDRGYEQYF.

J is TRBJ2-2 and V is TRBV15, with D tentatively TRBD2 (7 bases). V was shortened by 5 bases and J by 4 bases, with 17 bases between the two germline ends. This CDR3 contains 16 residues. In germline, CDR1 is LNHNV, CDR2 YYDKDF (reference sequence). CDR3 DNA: TGTGCCACCAGCGACCGGGGGGCCGCGAGCACCGGGGAGCTGTTTTTT. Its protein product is CATSDRGAASTGELFF.